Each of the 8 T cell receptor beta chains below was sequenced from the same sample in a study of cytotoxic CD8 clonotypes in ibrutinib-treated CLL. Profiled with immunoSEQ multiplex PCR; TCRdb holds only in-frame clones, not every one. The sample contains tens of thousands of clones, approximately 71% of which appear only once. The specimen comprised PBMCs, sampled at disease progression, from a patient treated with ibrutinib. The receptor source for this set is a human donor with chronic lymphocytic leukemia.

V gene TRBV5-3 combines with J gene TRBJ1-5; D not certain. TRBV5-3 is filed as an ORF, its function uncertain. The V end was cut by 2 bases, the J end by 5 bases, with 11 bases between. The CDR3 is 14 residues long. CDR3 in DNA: TGTGCCAGAAGCTTAGGTAACGGGGATCAGCCCCAGCATTTT. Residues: CARSLGNGDQPQHF.

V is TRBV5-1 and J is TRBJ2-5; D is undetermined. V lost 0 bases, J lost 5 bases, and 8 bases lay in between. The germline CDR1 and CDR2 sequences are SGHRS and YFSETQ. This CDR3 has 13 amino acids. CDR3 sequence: CASSLDSRETQYF. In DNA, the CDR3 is TGCGCCAGCAGCTTGGACAGCCGGGAGACCCAGTACTTC. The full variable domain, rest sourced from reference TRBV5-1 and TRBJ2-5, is KAGVTQTPRYLIKTRGQQVTLSCSPISGHRSVSWYQQTPGQGLQFLFEYFSETQRNKGNFPGRFSGRQFSNSRSEMNVSTLELGDSALYLCASSLDSRETQYFGPGTRLLVL.

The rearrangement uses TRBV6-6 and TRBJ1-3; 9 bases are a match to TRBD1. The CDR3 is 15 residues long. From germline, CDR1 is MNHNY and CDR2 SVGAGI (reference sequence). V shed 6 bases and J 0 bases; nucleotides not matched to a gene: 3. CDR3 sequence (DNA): TGTGCCAGCAGGGGGACAGGGCCCTCTGGAAACACCATATATTTT. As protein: CASRGTGPSGNTIYF.

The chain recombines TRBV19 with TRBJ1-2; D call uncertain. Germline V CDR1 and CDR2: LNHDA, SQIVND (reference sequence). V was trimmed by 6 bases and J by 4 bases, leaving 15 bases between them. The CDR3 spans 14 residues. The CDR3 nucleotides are TGTGCCAGTAGCCAGGTGGAGAGAGGCTATGGCTACACCTTC. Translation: CASSQVERGYGYTF.

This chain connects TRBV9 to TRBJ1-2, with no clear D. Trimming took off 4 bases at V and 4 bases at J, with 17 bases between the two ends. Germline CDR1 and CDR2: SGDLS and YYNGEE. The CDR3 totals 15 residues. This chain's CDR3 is CASSSTARASYGYTF. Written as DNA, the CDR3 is TGTGCCAGCAGCTCCACGGCAAGGGCGAGCTATGGCTACACCTTC.

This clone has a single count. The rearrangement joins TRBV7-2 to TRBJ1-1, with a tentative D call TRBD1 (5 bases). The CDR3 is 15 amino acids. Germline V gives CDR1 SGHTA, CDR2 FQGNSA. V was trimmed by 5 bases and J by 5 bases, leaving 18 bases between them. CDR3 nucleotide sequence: TGTGCCAGCAGCCCCGGTGGGGGGTTGGGGACTGAAGCTTTCTTT. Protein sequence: CASSPGGGLGTEAFF. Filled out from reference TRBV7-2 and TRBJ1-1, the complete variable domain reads GAGVSQSPSNKVTEKGKDVELRCDPISGHTALYWYRQSLGQGLEFLIYFQGNSAPDKSGLPSDRFSAERTGGSVSTLTIQRTQQEDSAVYLCASSPGGGLGTEAFFGQGTRLTVV.

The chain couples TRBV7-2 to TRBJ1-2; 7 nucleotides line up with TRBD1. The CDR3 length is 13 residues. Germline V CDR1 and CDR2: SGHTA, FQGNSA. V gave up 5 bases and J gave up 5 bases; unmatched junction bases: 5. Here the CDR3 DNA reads TGTGCCAGCAGCACCAGGGGGGGGTATGGCTACACCTTC. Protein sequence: CASSTRGGYGYTF.

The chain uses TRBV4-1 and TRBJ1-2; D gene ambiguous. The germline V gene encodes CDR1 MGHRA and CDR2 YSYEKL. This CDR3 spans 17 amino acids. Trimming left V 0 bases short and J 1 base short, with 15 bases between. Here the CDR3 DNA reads TGCGCCAGCAGCCAAGAGGTGTTAGGAACGGATAACTATGGCTACACCTTC. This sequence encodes CASSQEVLGTDNYGYTF.